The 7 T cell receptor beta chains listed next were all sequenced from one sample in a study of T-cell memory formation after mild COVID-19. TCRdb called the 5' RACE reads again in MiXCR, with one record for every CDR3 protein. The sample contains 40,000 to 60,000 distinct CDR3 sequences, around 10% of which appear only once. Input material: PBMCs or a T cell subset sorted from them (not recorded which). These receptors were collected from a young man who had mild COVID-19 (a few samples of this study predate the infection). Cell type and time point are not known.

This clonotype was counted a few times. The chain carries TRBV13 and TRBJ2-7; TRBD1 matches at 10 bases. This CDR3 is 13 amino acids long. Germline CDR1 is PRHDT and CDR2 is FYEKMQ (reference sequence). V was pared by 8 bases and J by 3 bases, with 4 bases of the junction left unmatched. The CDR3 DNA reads TGTGCCAGCGGCCGGGACAGGGGCTACGAGCAGTACTTC. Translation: CASGRDRGYEQYF.

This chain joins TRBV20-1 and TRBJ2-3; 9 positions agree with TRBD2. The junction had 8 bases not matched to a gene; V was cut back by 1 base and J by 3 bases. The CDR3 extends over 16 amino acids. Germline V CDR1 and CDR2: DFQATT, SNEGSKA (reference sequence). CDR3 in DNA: TGCAGTGCTAGAGCTCCGCGCGGGGGGGGAACAGATACGCAGTATTTT. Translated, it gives CSARAPRGGGTDTQYF.

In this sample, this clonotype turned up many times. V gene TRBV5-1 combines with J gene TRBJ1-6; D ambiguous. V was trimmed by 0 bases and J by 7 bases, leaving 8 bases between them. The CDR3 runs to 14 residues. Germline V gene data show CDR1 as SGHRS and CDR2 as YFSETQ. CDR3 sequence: CASSLEGWNSPLHF. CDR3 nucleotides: TGCGCCAGCAGCTTGGAAGGGTGGAATTCACCCCTCCACTTT.

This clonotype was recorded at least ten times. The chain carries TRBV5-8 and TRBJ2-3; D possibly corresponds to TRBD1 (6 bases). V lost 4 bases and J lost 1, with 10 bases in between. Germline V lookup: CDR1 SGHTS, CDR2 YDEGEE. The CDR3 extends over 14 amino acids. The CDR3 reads CASSTGTRTDTQYF. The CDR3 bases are TGTGCCAGCAGCACCGGGACACGCACAGATACGCAGTATTTT.

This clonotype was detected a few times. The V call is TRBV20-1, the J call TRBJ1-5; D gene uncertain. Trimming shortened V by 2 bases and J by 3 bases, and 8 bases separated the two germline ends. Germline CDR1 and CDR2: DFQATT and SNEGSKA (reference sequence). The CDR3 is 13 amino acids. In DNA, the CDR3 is TGCAGTGCTAGAATTAGTGACAATCAGCCCCAGCATTTT. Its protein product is CSARISDNQPQHF.

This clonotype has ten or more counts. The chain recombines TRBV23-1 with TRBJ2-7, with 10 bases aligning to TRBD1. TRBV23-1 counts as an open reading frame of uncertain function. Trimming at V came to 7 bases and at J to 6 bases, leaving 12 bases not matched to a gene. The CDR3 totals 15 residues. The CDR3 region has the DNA TGCGCCAGCAACCGGGACAGGGGCCCCCTTAGCGAGCAGTACTTC. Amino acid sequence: CASNRDRGPLSEQYF.

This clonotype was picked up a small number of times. CDR3 in DNA: TGCAGTGCTAGAGACGCAGCGGGGGCCTACAATGAGCAGTTCTTC. This sequence encodes CSARDAAGAYNEQFF. The V gene is TRBV20-1, the J gene TRBJ2-1; 8 bases line up with TRBD2. V gave up 0 bases and J gave up 2 bases; unmatched junction bases: 3. This CDR3 region has 15 residues. Per the germline V gene, CDR1 is DFQATT and CDR2 is SNEGSKA (reference sequence).